The next 7 T cell receptor beta chains were all read from a single sample in a study of blood T cell repertoires in COVID-19. The protocol was immunoSEQ multiplex PCR, while the TCRdb copy is restricted to in-frame clones and leaves out a portion. The table includes some 56,000 clones, roughly 82% detected once. Sequenced sample: peripheral blood. These TCRs come from a woman over 75 with acute or convalescent COVID-19.

The chain uses TRBV6-1 and TRBJ2-7; D not resolved. V gave up 2 bases and J gave up 3 bases, with 8 bases separating them. The CDR3 is 13 residues long. CDR1 is MNHNS, CDR2 SASEGT, per germline. CDR3 loop: CASSERHYYEQYV. CDR3 nucleotide sequence: TGTGCCAGCAGTGAAAGGCACTACTACGAGCAGTACGTC.

V and J are TRBV27 and TRBJ1-5; 9 bases are shared with TRBD1. The CDR3 spans 18 residues. V was clipped by 6 bases and J by 1 base; unmatched bases: 13. Germline assignment: CDR1 MNHEY and CDR2 SMNVEV (reference sequence). CDR3 nucleotide sequence: TGTGCCAGCAGCCCCGTTCGGGGGACAGGGCAAAGCAATCAGCCCCAGCATTTT. Its protein is CASSPVRGTGQSNQPQHF.

The chain recombines TRBV3-1 (or the pseudogene TRBV3-2) with TRBJ1-5; possible D gene TRBD1, 5 bases. Germline CDR1 LGHDT, CDR2 YNNKEL (reference sequence). Trimming took 1 base from V and 9 from J, leaving 10 bases between them. This CDR3 is 13 amino acids long. This CDR3 is CASSQGGDRPQHF. DNA for the CDR3: TGTGCCAGCAGCCAAGGGGGGGATCGGCCCCAGCATTTT.

The CDR3 sequence: CASSFGTSGSQFF. CDR3 sequence (DNA): TGTGCCAGCAGCTTCGGGACTAGCGGGAGTCAGTTCTTC. The chain employs TRBV11-3 and TRBJ2-1; 14 bases align to TRBD2. CDR1 is SGHNT and CDR2 is YENEEA in the germline V gene. J was trimmed by 13 bases and V by 3 bases; bases with no gene match: 2. The CDR3 is 13 residues long. Supplemented by reference TRBV11-3 and TRBJ2-1, the full variable domain reads EAGVVQSPRYKIIEKKQPVAFWCNPISGHNTLYWYLQNLGQGPELLIRYENEEAVDDSQLPKDRFSAERLKGVDSTLKIQPAELGDSAVYLCASSFGTSGSQFFGPGTRLTVL.

The rearrangement joins TRBV29-1 to TRBJ2-1; a possible D gene is TRBD1 (6 bases). V shed 5 bases and J shed 6 bases, with 11 bases lying between them. The length of the CDR3 is 12 residues. Germline assignment: CDR1 SQVTM and CDR2 ANQGSEA. Here the CDR3 DNA reads TGCAGCGTTCTAGCCAGGGGCAATGAGCAGTTCTTC. Its translation: CSVLARGNEQFF.

V and J are TRBV5-1 and TRBJ2-1; 10 bases map to TRBD1. V shed 5 bases and J 7 bases; nucleotides not matched to a gene: 15. Germline CDR1 and CDR2: SGHRS and YFSETQ. The CDR3 totals 17 residues. The DNA for the CDR3 is TGCGCCAGCAGTTCGGGACAGGGGATGACCCAGCAGAATGAGCAGTTCTTC. Its protein product is CASSSGQGMTQQNEQFF. Full variable domain (rest looked up from reference TRBV5-1 and TRBJ2-1): KAGVTQTPRYLIKTRGQQVTLSCSPISGHRSVSWYQQTPGQGLQFLFEYFSETQRNKGNFPGRFSGRQFSNSRSEMNVSTLELGDSALYLCASSSGQGMTQQNEQFFGPGTRLTVL.

The sample holds one count of this clone. The chain has TRBV3-1 (or the pseudogene TRBV3-2) and TRBJ2-5; D perhaps matches TRBD2 (5 bases). The CDR3 loop spans 15 amino acids. Germline CDR1 is LGHDT and CDR2 is YNNKEL (reference sequence). V was trimmed by 5 bases and J by 1 base, leaving 14 bases between them. The CDR3 protein is CASSTPGGGQETQYF. In DNA form, the CDR3 reads TGTGCCAGCAGCACTCCTGGCGGAGGCCAAGAGACCCAGTACTTC.